The clone carrying this TCR beta chain appeared a few times. The antigen is undetermined. The CDR3 length is 16 residues. Germline CDR1 reads SGDLS; CDR2 reads YYNGEE. Trimming pared 0 bases from V and 0 bases from J, leaving 10 bases between. The PCR used 60 Vbeta and 13 Jbeta primers. TCRdb keeps only in-frame clones here, not all; method: immunoSEQ multiplex PCR. Of about 200,000 clones listed, about four fifths are singletons. Donors sampled were nominally healthy, though unrecorded immune exposures were likely. This sample is drawn from a study of cytomegalovirus exposure and HLA in healthy donors. About the research overall: Earlier results showed 90 million to 130 million unique TCR beta sequences derived from approximately 170 million T cells. Study-level results: When a later analysis was performed, an Asian-associated ancestry cluster reportedly had fewer N-insertions than the roughly 690-donor mean. One variant, a missense change in DCLRE1C, was linked in a later analysis to TCR beta V- and J-gene trimming.

The receptor's source is a girl between 10 and 17 years old in good health and CMV-seropositive. The sample comprised PBMCs. The chain has TRBV9 and TRBJ2-1; D possibly corresponds to TRBD2 (5 bases). CDR3 bases: TGTGCCAGCAGCGTAGCTACGGGGATCTCCTACAATGAGCAGTTCTTC. It yields the protein CASSVATGISYNEQFF.